Listed below are T cell receptor beta chains from one sample, sequenced in a study of blood T cell repertoires in COVID-19. Clones were sequenced by immunoSEQ multiplex PCR, and TCRdb holds only the in-frame ones, with some missing. The sample holds some 200,000 clones; around 87% are singletons and the top ten take about 7%. The specimen was peripheral blood. The origin of the receptors is a woman aged 80 or over in a cohort sampled during active or convalescent COVID-19. The CDR3 runs from the conserved cysteine through the conserved F or W. D genes are given only for firm matches. Only some rows state a clone size, as once, few, many or a class for expanded clones.

clone size,D gene,J gene,V gene,CDR3 protein,CDR3 DNA
.,.,TRBJ1-6,TRBV7-8,CASSLARGQSSYNSPLHF,TGTGCCAGCAGCTTAGCGAGAGGGCAGAGCTCCTATAATTCACCCCTCCACTTT
few,TRBD1,TRBJ2-5,TRBV5-1,CASSLGGTGQETQYF,TGCGCCAGCAGCTTGGGGGGGACAGGCCAAGAGACCCAGTACTTC
few,TRBD1,TRBJ1-1,TRBV6-5,CASSFQDRSNTEAFF,TGTGCCAGCAGTTTTCAGGACAGGAGTAACACTGAAGCTTTCTTT
.,TRBD1,TRBJ1-2,TRBV18,CASSPAGQGIGYGYTF,TGTGCCAGCTCACCGGCTGGACAGGGGATTGGCTATGGCTACACCTTC
.,TRBD1,TRBJ1-1,TRBV28,CASRGQGARTEAFF,TGTGCCAGCAGGGGACAGGGGGCGAGGACTGAAGCTTTCTTT
few,TRBD2,TRBJ2-1,TRBV11-2,CASSSGLDNEQFF,TGTGCCAGCAGCAGCGGACTAGACAATGAGCAGTTCTTC
.,TRBD1,TRBJ2-1,TRBV9,CASSVQGGRQFF,TGTGCCAGCAGCGTCCAAGGGGGCCGGCAGTTCTTC
.,TRBD1,TRBJ1-2,TRBV5-4,CASSQQGNYGYTF,TGTGCCAGCAGCCAACAGGGGAACTATGGCTACACCTTC
.,TRBD2,TRBJ2-7,TRBV10-3,CASDSGGDYEQYF,TGTGCCAGCGATAGCGGGGGGGATTACGAGCAGTACTTC
.,.,TRBJ2-1,TRBV4-2,CASSQVMHGENEQFF,TGTGCCAGCAGCCAAGTGATGCACGGTGAGAATGAGCAGTTCTTC
.,TRBD1,TRBJ2-2,TRBV7-9,CASSAQAPGTVDTGELFF,TGTGCCAGCAGCGCACAAGCGCCGGGGACAGTGGACACCGGGGAGCTGTTTTTT